The rows below give T cell receptor beta chains drawn from one sample of a study of blood T cell repertoires in COVID-19. Profiled with immunoSEQ multiplex PCR; TCRdb holds only in-frame clones, not every one. The repertoire holds roughly 400,000 clones, with 87% as singletons. The specimen was peripheral blood. The receptors come from a woman in her sixties or seventies with COVID-19, enrolled during active disease. The CDR3 runs from the conserved cysteine through the conserved F or W. Fields, in order: J gene, V gene, clone size, D gene, CDR3 length, CDR3 protein, CDR3 DNA. D genes are given only for firm matches. Expanded clones are given a class, and other clones once, few, many or no size at all.

J: TRBJ1-4; V: TRBV24-1; size: -; D: -; length: 11; CDR3: CATSDGVKLFF; DNA: TGTGCCACCAGTGATGGAGTAAAACTGTTTTTT
J: TRBJ2-7; V: TRBV5-5; size: -; D: -; length: 15; CDR3: CASSAPQRGSYEQYF; DNA: TGTGCCAGCAGCGCACCTCAACGGGGCTCCTACGAGCAGTACTTC
J: TRBJ2-1; V: TRBV5-1; size: -; D: TRBD1; length: 16; CDR3: CASSNGQGSPYNEQFF; DNA: TGCGCCAGCAGCAACGGACAGGGGAGTCCCTACAATGAGCAGTTCTTC
J: TRBJ2-1; V: TRBV7-9; size: few; D: TRBD2; length: 15; CDR3: CASRPVTSGPNEQFF; DNA: TGTGCCAGCCGCCCGGTGACTAGCGGCCCCAATGAGCAGTTCTTC
J: TRBJ1-2; V: TRBV3-1/TRBV3-2; size: -; D: -; length: 12; CDR3: CASSLYPYGYTF; DNA: TGTGCCAGCAGCCTCTATCCCTATGGCTACACCTTC
J: TRBJ2-7; V: TRBV7-8; size: -; D: -; length: 14; CDR3: CASSLAVATYEQYF; DNA: TGTGCCAGCAGCTTAGCGGTAGCGACCTACGAGCAGTACTTC
J: TRBJ2-7; V: TRBV18; size: -; D: TRBD1; length: 14; CDR3: CASSPRTGNYEQYF; DNA: TGTGCCAGCTCACCTCGGACAGGTAACTACGAGCAGTACTTC
J: TRBJ1-2; V: TRBV4-2; size: -; D: -; length: 15; CDR3: CASSQGGPLNYGYTF; DNA: TGTGCCAGCAGCCAAGGGGGGCCGCTTAACTATGGCTACACCTTC
J: TRBJ2-2; V: TRBV27; size: -; D: TRBD1; length: 14; CDR3: CASRWTGNTGELFF; DNA: TGTGCCAGCAGGTGGACAGGGAACACCGGGGAGCTGTTTTTT
J: TRBJ2-7; V: TRBV27; size: -; D: -; length: 14; CDR3: CASSSYPDNYEQYF; DNA: TGTGCCAGCAGTTCCTACCCCGACAATTACGAGCAGTACTTC
J: TRBJ1-1; V: TRBV5-4; size: -; D: -; length: 14; CDR3: CASSLDLANTEAFF; DNA: TGTGCCAGCAGCTTAGATTTAGCGAACACTGAAGCTTTCTTT
J: TRBJ2-3; V: TRBV7-3; size: -; D: -; length: 13; CDR3: CASSKRRGDTQYF; DNA: TGTGCCAGCAGTAAAAGGCGGGGAGATACGCAGTATTTT
J: TRBJ2-3; V: TRBV29-1; size: -; D: TRBD1; length: 15; CDR3: CSVETGGASTDTQYF; DNA: TGCAGCGTTGAGACAGGGGGCGCTAGCACAGATACGCAGTATTTT
J: TRBJ2-2; V: TRBV6-6; size: -; D: TRBD1; length: 16; CDR3: CASSYSLGQSTGELFF; DNA: TGTGCCAGCAGTTACTCCTTGGGACAGTCCACCGGGGAGCTGTTTTTT
J: TRBJ1-1; V: TRBV5-4; size: -; D: -; length: 14; CDR3: CASRRRDLGTEAFF; DNA: TGTGCCAGCAGACGGCGGGATTTGGGCACTGAAGCTTTCTTT
J: TRBJ1-1; V: TRBV5-1; size: -; D: TRBD1; length: 15; CDR3: CASSATGVLNTEAFF; DNA: TGCGCCAGCAGCGCCACAGGGGTCCTGAACACTGAAGCTTTCTTT
J: TRBJ1-1; V: TRBV6-2/TRBV6-3; size: few; D: TRBD1; length: 16; CDR3: CASSQPPGQGSTEAFF; DNA: TGTGCCAGCAGCCAACCTCCGGGACAGGGAAGTACTGAAGCTTTCTTT
J: TRBJ1-2; V: TRBV7-9; size: -; D: -; length: 14; CDR3: CASSLGQGGGGYTF; DNA: TGTGCCAGCAGCTTAGGCCAGGGAGGTGGAGGCTACACCTTC
J: TRBJ2-3; V: TRBV5-5; size: -; D: TRBD2; length: 15; CDR3: CASSLGLAVTDTQYF; DNA: TGTGCCAGCAGCTTGGGACTAGCGGTTACAGATACGCAGTATTTT
J: TRBJ2-7; V: TRBV2; size: -; D: -; length: 11; CDR3: CASWAGQEQYF; DNA: TGTGCCAGCTGGGCGGGTCAAGAGCAGTACTTC
J: TRBJ1-5; V: TRBV10-3; size: -; D: -; length: 15; CDR3: CAISEWGVRDQPQHF; DNA: TGTGCCATCAGTGAATGGGGGGTGAGGGATCAGCCCCAGCATTTT
J: TRBJ1-2; V: TRBV14; size: once; D: -; length: 13; CDR3: CASSRLGDYGYTF; DNA: TGTGCCAGCAGCAGGCTAGGGGACTATGGCTACACCTTC
J: TRBJ1-2; V: TRBV10-3; size: once; D: -; length: 15; CDR3: CAISDRGLPNYGYTF; DNA: TGTGCCATCAGTGACAGGGGATTACCTAACTATGGCTACACCTTC
J: TRBJ1-4; V: TRBV7-9; size: -; D: -; length: 12; CDR3: CASSSGGRKLFF; DNA: TGTGCCAGCAGCTCGGGGGGGAGGAAACTGTTTTTT